This paragraph covers one T cell receptor (beta chain) sequence. The data were taken from a study of regulatory T cells in long-lasting Graves disease. Indicated time point: newly diagnosed GD, antithyroid drugs for less than 3 months. PBMC-extracted RNA yielded the TCR library. The V gene's germline CDR1 is MNHGY and CDR2 SVAAGI. The V gene lost 3 bases and the J gene lost 0 bases, with 12 bases spanning the gap. The CDR3 totals 16 residues. With iRepertoire HTBI primers and Arm-PCR of CDR3 regions, TCR beta libraries were built. TCRdb re-derived calls from the multiplex PCR reads in MiXCR, one entry per CDR3 protein. The sample holds over 450,000 distinct CDR3 sequences, around 13% seen once. These same records also appear under a second study, on T cells in Graves' hyperthyroidism and ophthalmopathy. That work adds: The study defined stable Graves' hyperthyroidism as no ophthalmopathy progression within 18 months. In the first-round RT-PCR of the TCR CDR3, the HTBI primer set was used.

This sequence joins TRBV6-9 and TRBJ1-3, with no clear D. This TCR was recovered from a woman in her 30s with Graves disease. This sample comprised peripheral blood mononuclear cells (PBMCs), obtained at new diagnosis, from a patient treated with antithyroid drugs. This CDR3 reads CASSYSDGFSGNTIYF. The CDR3 bases are TGTGCCAGCAGTTACTCCGATGGTTTCTCTGGAAACACCATATATTTT.